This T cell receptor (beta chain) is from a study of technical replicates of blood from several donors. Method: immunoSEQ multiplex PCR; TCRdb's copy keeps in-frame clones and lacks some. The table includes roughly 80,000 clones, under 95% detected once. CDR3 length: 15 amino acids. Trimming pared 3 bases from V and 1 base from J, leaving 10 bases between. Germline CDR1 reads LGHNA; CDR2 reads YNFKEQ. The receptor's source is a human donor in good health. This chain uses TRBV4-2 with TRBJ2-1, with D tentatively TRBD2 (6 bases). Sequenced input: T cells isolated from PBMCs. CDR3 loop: CASSHIADSYNEQFF. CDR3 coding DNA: TGTGCCAGCAGCCATATAGCGGATTCCTACAATGAGCAGTTCTTC.